The 26 T cell receptor beta chains below come from one sample, sequenced in a study of blood T cell repertoires in COVID-19. Here immunoSEQ multiplex PCR was the method, and the copy in TCRdb shows in-frame clones only, minus some. The data show 85,000 to 95,000 clones, about 90% seen once. The sample was peripheral blood. The receptors here all came from a human donor with acute or convalescent COVID-19. The donor label of this sample is uncertain.

The genes are TRBV9 and TRBJ2-3; D gene unclear. Germline CDR1 reads SGDLS; CDR2 reads YYNGEE. V lost 0 bases to trimming and J lost 5 bases, with 4 bases between them. The CDR3 totals 12 residues. CDR3 protein: CASSVDRDTQYF. The CDR3 DNA sequence: TGTGCCAGCAGCGTAGATAGAGATACGCAGTATTTT.

The chain carries TRBV7-6 and TRBJ2-7; the match to TRBD2 covers 11 bases. Trimming removed 4 bases from V and 2 bases from J; junction bases left unmatched: 10. The CDR3 has 17 amino acids. Germline V gives CDR1 SGHVS, CDR2 FNYEAQ. This CDR3 is CASSSVPLTSGAYEQYF. The CDR3 coding sequence is TGTGCCAGCAGCTCCGTCCCCCTGACTAGCGGGGCCTACGAGCAGTACTTC.

The chain recombines TRBV6-5 with TRBJ1-2; TRBD1 matches 7 bases. CDR3 length: 14 residues. Per germline, CDR1 MNHEY and CDR2 SVGAGI. V shed 8 bases and J 0 bases; nucleotides not matched to a gene: 6. The CDR3 protein is CASGGTASNYGYTF. The CDR3 nucleotides read TGTGCCAGCGGAGGGACAGCCTCTAACTATGGCTACACCTTC.

This clone has just one count. The chain carries TRBV9 and TRBJ2-3, with a weak D call TRBD1 (5 bases). Germline CDR1 SGDLS, CDR2 YYNGEE. V was pared by 0 bases and J by 5 bases, with 7 bases between. This CDR3 has 13 residues. DNA of the CDR3: TGTGCCAGCAGCGTAGTCCAGGGAGATACGCAGTATTTT. This encodes CASSVVQGDTQYF.

Here the CDR3 reads CASSTAGAMGGGQFF. As DNA, the CDR3 is TGTGCCAGCAGCACCGCGGGGGCAATGGGGGGTGGGCAGTTCTTC. The chain links TRBV11-2 to TRBJ2-1, with D possibly being TRBD2 (7 bases). Germline V gives CDR1 SGHAT, CDR2 FQNNGV. The CDR3 has 15 amino acids. V was clipped by 5 bases and J by 12 bases, with 23 bases between them.

This clone was detected once. The chain combines TRBV6-5 with TRBJ1-2; D perhaps matches TRBD1 (6 bases). CDR3 length: 11 amino acids. CDR1 and CDR2 from the germline V gene are MNHEY and SVGAGI. V was pared by 11 bases and J by 5 bases, with 12 bases between. DNA of the CDR3: TGTGCCGCGGCAGGGGCGTATGGCTACACCTTC. It codes for CAAAGAYGYTF.

The chain employs TRBV24-1 and TRBJ1-2, with 10 bases lining up with TRBD1. The J segment lost 8 bases and the V segment lost 5 bases, leaving 10 bases of the junction unmatched. From germline, CDR1 is KGHDR and CDR2 SFDVKD. CDR3 length: 15 amino acids. Here the CDR3 reads CATSGWDRGLWGYTF. CDR3 in DNA: TGTGCCACCAGTGGTTGGGACAGGGGCCTCTGGGGCTACACCTTC.

This clone appeared once. The chain carries TRBV29-1 and TRBJ1-2; tentatively, D is TRBD1 (6 bases). The CDR3 covers 12 residues. Trimming pared 3 bases from V and 8 bases from J, leaving 13 bases between. Looked up from germline, CDR1 is SQVTM and CDR2 is ANQGSEA. CDR3 coding DNA: TGCAGCGTTGATCCAGGGGCCATCGGCTACACCTTC. Encoded protein: CSVDPGAIGYTF.

This chain connects TRBV15 to TRBJ1-5; D is unclear. From germline, CDR1 is LNHNV and CDR2 YYDKDF (reference sequence). Trimming left V 2 bases short and J 7 bases short, with 18 bases between. CDR3 length equals 16 residues. The CDR3 loop reads CATSRNRVPSVQPQHF. CDR3 bases: TGTGCCACCAGCAGAAATCGGGTCCCATCGGTACAGCCCCAGCATTTT.

V usage is TRBV19 and J usage is TRBJ1-1; 7 positions agree with TRBD1. Germline V lookup: CDR1 LNHDA, CDR2 SQIVND (reference sequence). V dropped 7 bases and J dropped 1; count of bases not matched to a gene: 9. The CDR3 is 15 residues long. The CDR3 reads CASIRTTGSNTEAFF. The CDR3 nucleotides are TGTGCCAGTATTAGGACGACAGGGTCGAACACTGAAGCTTTCTTT.

J is TRBJ2-5 and V is TRBV2, with TRBD1 matching over 8 bases. V trimming: 4 bases; J trimming: 5 bases; junction bases outside the gene matches: 9. This CDR3 is built from 15 residues. Germline-derived CDR1 and CDR2 are SNHLY and FYNNEI. The CDR3 sequence is CASSGAKRQGETQYF. Here the CDR3 DNA reads TGTGCCAGCAGTGGGGCAAAGCGACAGGGGGAGACCCAGTACTTC.

The V call is TRBV2, the J call TRBJ1-1; possibly TRBD1 for D (5 bases). Trimming cost V 4 bases and J 4 bases, with 16 bases left between them. This CDR3 has 15 amino acids. CDR1 and CDR2 (germline): SNHLY, FYNNEI. CDR3 sequence reads: CASSGGTQRGTEAFF. The CDR3 DNA reads as TGTGCCAGCAGTGGGGGCACTCAAAGGGGCACTGAAGCTTTCTTT.

This clone has only one observation. The chain is built from TRBV10-1 and TRBJ1-6, with D tentatively TRBD1 (6 bases). Trimming took off 0 bases at V and 7 bases at J, with 16 bases between the two ends. CDR3 length: 17 residues. Germline loops: CDR1 WNHNN, CDR2 SYGVQD (reference sequence). The CDR3 DNA reads as TGCGCCAGCAGTGAGTCTAAGGACAGAGGGTACAATTCACCCCTCCACTTT. Its translation is CASSESKDRGYNSPLHF.

The chain combines TRBV3-1 (or the pseudogene TRBV3-2) with TRBJ2-3; 9 bases are shared with TRBD2. Per germline, CDR1 LGHDT and CDR2 YNNKEL (reference sequence). CDR3 length: 16 amino acids. Trimming at V came to 5 bases and at J to 2 bases, leaving 8 bases not matched to a gene. The CDR3 sequence: CASSTRLAVVTDTQYF. CDR3 sequence (DNA): TGTGCCAGCAGCACACGACTAGCGGTGGTCACAGATACGCAGTATTTT.

The chain carries TRBV29-1 and TRBJ2-2, with 7 bases fitting TRBD2. The CDR3 extends over 13 amino acids. Losses at the gene ends were 3 bases for V and 4 bases for J; bases not matched to a gene: 2. Germline V gene data show CDR1 as SQVTM and CDR2 as ANQGSEA. CDR3 amino acids: CSVEGGGTGELFF. The CDR3 DNA reads as TGCAGCGTTGAGGGCGGGGGCACCGGGGAGCTGTTTTTT.

This clone was counted a few times. The genes are TRBV4-3 and TRBJ1-2; 7 positions match TRBD1. This CDR3 contains 16 residues. In germline, CDR1 is LGHNA, CDR2 YSLEER. The V gene end was trimmed by 0 bases and the J gene end by 5 bases; junction bases not matched to a gene: 9. The chain's CDR3 is CASSQDPQGSRYGYTF. The CDR3 nucleotides are TGCGCCAGCAGCCAAGATCCACAGGGGTCGAGGTATGGCTACACCTTC.

This clone was detected only a few times. V gene TRBV6-2 or TRBV6-3 combines with J gene TRBJ1-2; 9 bases line up with TRBD1. This CDR3 comprises 18 residues. The trim removed 0 bases at V and 2 bases at J, leaving 10 bases unmatched. The germline V gene encodes CDR1 MNHEY and CDR2 SVGEGT. The chain's CDR3 is CASSYSTLWDRVNYGYTF. CDR3 nucleotides: TGTGCCAGCAGTTACTCGACCTTATGGGACAGGGTGAACTATGGCTACACCTTC.

The chain uses TRBV30 and TRBJ1-6; TRBD1 aligns across 9 bases. The CDR3 is 19 residues long. V trimming: 2 bases; J trimming: 10 bases; junction bases outside the gene matches: 21. Looked up from germline, CDR1 is GTSNPN and CDR2 is SVGIG (reference sequence). CDR3 in DNA: TGTGCCTGGAGTTCGGGACAGGGTTGGGTACAGAAGGGGAAATCACCCCTCCACTTT. Protein product: CAWSSGQGWVQKGKSPLHF.

This clone is a singleton in its sample. This chain links TRBV27 with TRBJ2-3, with 15 bases identical to TRBD2. The CDR3 runs 19 residues. V dropped 3 bases and J dropped 3; count of bases not matched to a gene: 10. Germline V gene sequence: CDR1 MNHEY, CDR2 SMNVEV (reference sequence). DNA for the CDR3: TGTGCCAGCAGTTTTGGGACTAGCGGGGGGACCCTTGGGACAGATACGCAGTATTTT. Protein product: CASSFGTSGGTLGTDTQYF.

The V and J genes are TRBV18 and TRBJ1-1; maybe TRBD1 (5 bases). With 3 bases removed from V and 5 bases from J, the gap between germline ends came to 10 bases. The CDR3 loop spans 13 amino acids. Germline-derived CDR1 and CDR2 are KGHSH and LQKENI. This CDR3 is CASSPTDRTEAFF. The CDR3 DNA follows: TGTGCCAGCTCACCGACAGACCGGACTGAAGCTTTCTTT.

The chain joins TRBV7-2 to TRBJ2-2, with D possibly matching TRBD1 (6 bases). V gave up 5 bases and J gave up 8 bases, with 15 bases separating them. The CDR3 is 14 amino acids. The germline CDR1 and CDR2 sequences are SGHTA and FQGNSA. The CDR3 here is CASSTGPAGGELFF. The CDR3 nucleotides read TGTGCCAGCAGCACAGGGCCCGCAGGGGGGGAGCTGTTTTTT.

On this clone itself: Relative to the germline gene, one junction end is altered; a read error may explain this. This sequence joins TRBV7-3 and TRBJ1-2; 12 positions match TRBD1. This CDR3 is built from 19 residues. Germline-derived CDR1 and CDR2 are SGHTA and FQGTGA. CDR3 amino acids: CASSLRPGTGGPADSGYTF. The CDR3 DNA is TGTGCCAGCAGTTTAAGGCCCGGGACAGGGGGCCCCGCAGACTCTGGCTACACCTTC.

This chain joins TRBV30 and TRBJ1-3, with D maybe TRBD1 (6 bases). Germline V gives CDR1 GTSNPN, CDR2 SVGIG (reference sequence). V lost 3 bases and J lost 1, with 13 bases in between. The CDR3 is 15 residues long. CDR3 loop: CAWRSLRGSGNTIYF. CDR3 nucleotide sequence: TGTGCCTGGAGGTCCCTCAGGGGTTCTGGAAACACCATATATTTT. Full variable domain (missing parts from reference TRBV30 and TRBJ1-3): SQTIHQWPATLVQPVGSPLSLECTVEGTSNPNLYWYRQAAGRGLQLLFYSVGIGQISSEVPQNLSASRPQDRQFILSSKKLLLSDSGFYLCAWRSLRGSGNTIYFGEGSWLTVV.

V usage is TRBV12-3 or TRBV12-4 and J usage is TRBJ2-2, with D hard to call. Trimming left V 4 bases short and J 6 bases short, with 3 bases between. There are 11 residues in the CDR3. This CDR3 reads CASSSSGELFF. CDR3 nucleotide sequence: TGTGCCAGCAGTTCTTCCGGGGAGCTGTTTTTT.

This clone appeared once. The chain uses TRBV5-4 and TRBJ2-1; 10 bases align to TRBD2. V lost 5 bases to trimming and J lost 6 bases; unmatched junction nucleotides: 5. Germline V gene lookup returns CDR1 SGHNT and CDR2 YYREEE (reference sequence). The CDR3 is 14 amino acids. Here the CDR3 reads CASRERGGTNEQFF. Written as DNA, the CDR3 is TGTGCCAGCAGGGAGCGGGGGGGGACCAATGAGCAGTTCTTC. Based on the CDR3 plus reference TRBV5-4 and TRBJ2-1, the full variable domain is ETGVTQSPTHLIKTRGQQVTLRCSSQSGHNTVSWYQQALGQGPQFIFQYYREEENGRGNFPPRFSGLQFPNYSSELNVNALELDDSALYLCASRERGGTNEQFFGPGTRLTVL.

The chain is built from TRBV11-2 and TRBJ2-3, with 10 bases lining up with TRBD2. V trimming: 3 bases; J trimming: 2 bases; junction bases outside the gene matches: 5. Germline loops: CDR1 SGHAT, CDR2 FQNNGV. The CDR3 runs 16 residues. In nucleotides, the CDR3 is TGTGCCAGCAGCTTCCCAGCGGGGGGGCCCACAGATACGCAGTATTTT. It specifies CASSFPAGGPTDTQYF.